This TCR beta chain was recorded in a study of blood T cells in healthy people across ages. General study results and limits: Among long-lived donors, naive CD4+ cells were more numerous and diversity higher than in aged donors.

This clonotype was picked up one time. As yet, its antigen is unknown. The authors ran a second PCR of about 6 to 12 cycles using a sample-barcoded 5' primer and a J-beta primer mix. TCRdb fed the 5' RACE reads into MiXCR, producing one record per CDR3 protein. Found here are around 1,000,000 distinct CDR3 sequences, 20% to 25% of them singletons; the top ten hold around 0.75%. The germline CDR1 and CDR2 sequences are SGHRS and YFSETQ. There are 12 residues in the CDR3. Trimming stripped 4 bases from V and 7 bases from J, with 9 bases between. These records were also assigned to another study, of T cells of mothers and their children. This second study notes: From each mother came over 8.5 million TCR beta CDR3 reads, and from each child came around 2.7 million.

The V call is TRBV5-1, the J call TRBJ2-1; tentatively, D is TRBD1 (5 bases). The sample comprised blood. The source is a girl aged 2-10 years in good health. CDR3 loop: CASSKGNNEQFF. CDR3 nucleotide sequence: TGCGCCAGCAGCAAGGGGAATAATGAGCAGTTCTTC.